The 14 T cell receptor beta chains below all came from one sample that was sequenced in a study of identical twins. One entry per CDR3 protein results from TCRdb running MiXCR on the 5' RACE reads. This table has fewer than 550,000 distinct CDR3 sequences, roughly 15% appearing once. These data also featured in a second study, about yellow fever vaccine responses in identical twins.

Sequencing was performed on CD4+ T cells sorted from blood. These receptors were obtained from a woman aged 18-29 years in good health.

This clonotype was seen a handful of times. The chain carries TRBV3-1 and TRBJ2-4; TRBD2 aligns across 11 bases. Trimming at V came to 4 bases and at J to 0 bases, leaving 8 bases not matched to a gene. The germline gives CDR1 LGHDT, CDR2 YNNKEL (reference sequence). The CDR3 has 18 amino acids. The CDR3 DNA reads TGTGCCAGCAGCCCGGGACTAGCGGCCCTGGTAGCCAAAAACATTCAGTACTTC. Its translation: CASSPGLAALVAKNIQYF.

This rearrangement joins TRBV10-1 to TRBJ2-3; unclear D gene. Trimming took 3 bases from V and 2 from J, leaving 9 bases between them. The CDR3 consists of 14 residues. The germline gives CDR1 WNHNN, CDR2 SYGVQD (reference sequence). The CDR3 DNA follows: TGCGCCAGCAGTGACGGTCGAGCCACAGATACGCAGTATTTT. This translates into CASSDGRATDTQYF.

V is TRBV5-1 and J is TRBJ1-2; possible D gene TRBD1, 5 bases. In germline, CDR1 is SGHRS, CDR2 YFSETQ. The V gene lost 4 bases and the J gene lost 10 bases, with 17 bases spanning the gap. There are 13 residues in the CDR3. CDR3 DNA sequence: TGCGCCAGCAGCCCCAGGGACCTCGGGGCCTACACCTTC. Its translation: CASSPRDLGAYTF.

This clonotype was observed a handful of times. V is TRBV10-2 and J is TRBJ2-3; 9 nucleotides match TRBD2. This CDR3 has 14 amino acids. J lost 4 bases, V lost 11 bases, and 10 bases had no gene match. Germline assignment: CDR1 WSHSY and CDR2 SAAADI. CDR3 sequence: CASGASGDADTQYF. The CDR3 nucleotides are TGCGCCTCTGGGGCTAGCGGGGACGCAGATACGCAGTATTTT.

This clonotype appeared a few times. The rearrangement uses TRBV4-2 and TRBJ1-1; no firm D call. Deletions cut 4 bases from V and 8 bases from J, with 11 bases between. The CDR3 totals 12 residues. Per germline, CDR1 LGHNA and CDR2 YNFKEQ. Here the CDR3 DNA reads TGTGCCAGCAGCCCGACGGAGCGAGAAGCTTTCTTT. This translates into CASSPTEREAFF.

This clonotype was recorded a few times. The rearrangement joins TRBV29-1 to TRBJ2-7, with a weak D call TRBD1 (5 bases). The CDR3 runs to 12 residues. Looked up from germline, CDR1 is SQVTM and CDR2 is ANQGSEA. Trimming took 6 bases from V and 6 from J, leaving 15 bases between them. CDR3 residues: CSVLTAGREQYF. The CDR3 bases are TGCAGCGTATTGACAGCCGGGCGCGAGCAGTACTTC.

In this sample, this clonotype turned up a few times. The gene calls are TRBV6-1 and TRBJ2-7, with D possibly TRBD1 on 7 matching bases. The CDR3 has 13 amino acids. The germline V gene has CDR1 MNHNS and CDR2 SASEGT. The V end lost 7 bases, the J end lost 5 bases, and 15 bases lay between the germline ends. Here the CDR3 DNA reads TGTGCCAGCAACTATCAGGGGGGCGACGAGCAGTACGTC. Translation gives CASNYQGGDEQYV.

V usage is TRBV7-3 and J usage is TRBJ2-5; 8 bases map to TRBD1. V shed 3 bases, J shed 0 bases, and the junction held 9 bases outside the gene matches. The CDR3 covers 17 residues. Looked up from germline, CDR1 is SGHTA and CDR2 is FQGTGA. The CDR3 coding sequence is TGTGCCAGCAGCTTCGACACCCGGGACAGGTACCAAGAGACCCAGTACTTC. Protein product: CASSFDTRDRYQETQYF.

V is TRBV20-1 and J is TRBJ2-2; D may be TRBD1 (5 bases). The germline V gene encodes CDR1 DFQATT and CDR2 SNEGSKA (reference sequence). The CDR3 covers 14 residues. V lost 1 base to trimming and J lost 4 bases, with 10 bases between them. CDR3 region: CSARGTPTTGELFF. CDR3 DNA sequence: TGCAGTGCTAGAGGGACACCAACCACCGGGGAGCTGTTTTTT.

This clonotype was observed a handful of times. The chain combines TRBV6-1 with TRBJ2-7; TRBD2 is a possible D gene (6 bases). Trimming left V 6 bases short and J 0 bases short, with 18 bases between. Looked up from germline, CDR1 is MNHNS and CDR2 is SASEGT. The CDR3 length is 16 residues. The CDR3 region has the DNA TGTGCCAGCAGCCGCCTCGGGACTTCAATCTCCTACGAGCAGTACGTC. Translating gives CASSRLGTSISYEQYV.

The V and J genes are TRBV28 and TRBJ2-5; 8 nucleotides match TRBD1. Germline-derived CDR1 and CDR2 are MDHEN and SYDVKM. There are 14 residues in the CDR3. After removal of 3 bases from V and 4 bases from J, the junction contained 4 bases not matched to a gene. The CDR3 spells CASSFLGTGETQYF. The CDR3 region has the DNA TGTGCCAGCAGTTTCCTAGGGACAGGAGAGACCCAGTACTTC.

This clonotype was counted only a few times. CDR3 protein: CASSLIQGGQYEQYF. CDR3 nucleotides: TGCGCCAGCAGCTTGATCCAGGGCGGGCAATACGAGCAGTACTTC. The chain employs TRBV5-1 and TRBJ2-7; perhaps D is TRBD1 or TRBD2 (5 bases each). The germline V and J ends were trimmed by 1 base and 4 bases, with 15 bases remaining between them. The V gene's germline CDR1 is SGHRS and CDR2 YFSETQ. This CDR3 is built from 15 residues.

This clonotype was detected only a few times. The gene calls are TRBV2 and TRBJ2-7; the match to TRBD2 covers 8 bases. After removal of 6 bases from V and 4 bases from J, the junction contained 5 bases not matched to a gene. The CDR3 runs to 13 residues. The germline V gene encodes CDR1 SNHLY and CDR2 FYNNEI. The CDR3 DNA reads as TGTGCCAGCAGGGGACTAGTTAAGTACGAGCAGTACTTC. It is translated as CASRGLVKYEQYF.

Comment on this clonotype: A much larger clone lies a single base off, so this may be a read error. The J gene is TRBJ2-3, the V gene TRBV12-5; maybe TRBD1 (7 bases). This CDR3 contains 17 residues. CDR1 is LGHNT and CDR2 is FRNRAP in the germline V gene. Here the CDR3 DNA reads TGTGCCATCAGCCCCCTTGTGACAGGGACTAGCACAGATACGCAGTATTTT. Protein product: CAISPLVTGTSTDTQYF.